These 15 T cell receptor beta chains were all obtained from the same sample, sequenced in a study of cytomegalovirus exposure and HLA in healthy donors. Researchers ran the PCR with 60 Vbeta and 13 Jbeta primers. TCRdb keeps only in-frame clones here, not all; method: immunoSEQ multiplex PCR. The sample contains 150,000 to 200,000 clones, more than 65% of which appear only once. Material: PBMCs. The receptors shown here come from a man aged 25-45 years in good health and CMV-seronegative.

The rearrangement uses TRBV11-2 and TRBJ1-4; possible D gene TRBD1, 6 bases. Germline CDR1 and CDR2: SGHAT and FQNNGV. V lost 3 bases and J 6 bases, leaving 17 bases between the germline ends. CDR3 size: 16 residues. CDR3 protein: CASSLWGRVGDEKLFF. The CDR3 nucleotides are TGTGCCAGCAGCTTGTGGGGGCGGGTAGGGGATGAAAAACTGTTTTTT. The whole variable domain, filled in from reference TRBV11-2 and TRBJ1-4, reads EAGVAQSPRYKIIEKRQSVAFWCNPISGHATLYWYQQILGQGPKLLIQFQNNGVVDDSQLPKDRFSAERLKGVDSTLKIQPAKLEDSAVYLCASSLWGRVGDEKLFFGSGTQLSVL.

The chain uses TRBV30 and TRBJ2-7; a possible D gene is TRBD1 (5 bases). The germline V gene has CDR1 GTSNPN and CDR2 SVGIG (reference sequence). The CDR3 loop spans 17 amino acids. The V end lost 4 bases, the J end lost 3 bases, and 25 bases lay between the germline ends. This chain's CDR3 is CAWKAPRRASGVYEQYF. CDR3 DNA: TGTGCCTGGAAAGCCCCCCGCAGGGCCAGTGGGGTCTACGAGCAGTACTTC.

CDR3 region: CASSQGDSQETQYF. The CDR3 nucleotides read TGCGCCAGCAGCCAAGGGGACTCCCAAGAGACCCAGTACTTC. The gene calls are TRBV4-1 and TRBJ2-5; possibly TRBD2 for D (6 bases). Germline lookup yields CDR1 MGHRA and CDR2 YSYEKL. CDR3 length: 14 residues. The germline V and J ends were trimmed by 1 base and 1 base, with 7 bases remaining between them.

V is TRBV30 and J is TRBJ1-4, with TRBD1 matching over 11 bases. The CDR3 has 16 residues. V was clipped by 1 base and J by 4 bases; unmatched bases: 5. Germline V lookup: CDR1 GTSNPN, CDR2 SVGIG (reference sequence). This chain's CDR3 is CAWSAGQGGLNEKLFF. CDR3 nucleotides: TGTGCCTGGAGTGCGGGACAGGGGGGTCTTAATGAAAAACTGTTTTTT.

V and J are TRBV5-1 and TRBJ2-3; D gene unclear. The germline V gene has CDR1 SGHRS and CDR2 YFSETQ. V was pared by 0 bases and J by 3 bases, with 8 bases between. This CDR3 region has 14 residues. The CDR3 reads CASSLGGMTDTQYF. The CDR3 DNA reads TGCGCCAGCAGCTTGGGCGGTATGACAGATACGCAGTATTTT.

The chain combines TRBV28 with TRBJ2-5, with 8 nucleotides matching TRBD2. Losses at the gene ends were 4 bases for V and 1 base for J; bases not matched to a gene: 8. Per germline, CDR1 MDHEN and CDR2 SYDVKM. CDR3 length equals 16 residues. In DNA, the CDR3 is TGTGCCAGCAGTTCCCCCCGCGGGAGGTCCCAAGAGACCCAGTACTTC. It is translated as CASSSPRGRSQETQYF.

The chain employs TRBV5-6 and TRBJ2-5; the match to TRBD1 covers 7 bases. Germline CDR1 is SGHDT and CDR2 is YYEEEE. The trim removed 3 bases at V and 1 base at J, leaving 12 bases unmatched. This CDR3 contains 17 residues. The CDR3 region has the DNA TGTGCCAGCAGCTCCCAAATTAGACAGGGCAGCCAAGAGACCCAGTACTTC. Translating gives CASSSQIRQGSQETQYF.

The gene calls are TRBV30 and TRBJ2-1, with a possible D match to TRBD1 (5 bases). Germline V gene data show CDR1 as GTSNPN and CDR2 as SVGIG (reference sequence). Trimming left V 1 base short and J 8 bases short, with 18 bases between. This CDR3 is built from 15 residues. DNA for the CDR3: TGTGCCTGGAGTGGAACAGGATCCAGATTCGATGAGCAGTTCTTC. This translates into CAWSGTGSRFDEQFF.

The V call is TRBV27, the J call TRBJ2-7; D possibly corresponds to TRBD1 (6 bases). Germline V CDR1 and CDR2: MNHEY, SMNVEV (reference sequence). The CDR3 is made up of 12 amino acids. V gave up 10 bases and J gave up 6 bases, with 16 bases separating them. CDR3 sequence: CATTSGVGEQYF. The CDR3, as DNA: TGTGCCACGACCTCAGGGGTCGGCGAGCAGTACTTC.

The genes are TRBV18 and TRBJ1-5, with D possibly matching TRBD1 (5 bases). V gave up 3 bases and J gave up 0 bases, with 6 bases separating them. Germline values: CDR1 KGHSH, CDR2 LQKENI. The CDR3 has 14 residues. CDR3 in DNA: TGTGCCAGCTCACCGGACAATAGCAATCAGCCCCAGCATTTT. Its translation is CASSPDNSNQPQHF.

The chain uses TRBV10-1 and TRBJ1-5; 7 nucleotides agree with TRBD1. The junction had 7 bases not matched to a gene; V was cut back by 10 bases and J by 4 bases. This CDR3 comprises 13 residues. Per germline, CDR1 WNHNN and CDR2 SYGVQD (reference sequence). The CDR3 sequence: CATPGGRNQPQHF. CDR3 nucleotides: TGCGCCACCCCAGGGGGAAGGAATCAGCCCCAGCATTTT.

The rearrangement joins TRBV30 to TRBJ2-7, with D perhaps TRBD2 (6 bases). This CDR3 is 14 amino acids long. V was shortened by 3 bases and J by 1 base, with 13 bases between the two germline ends. The V gene's germline CDR1 is GTSNPN and CDR2 SVGIG (reference sequence). Written as DNA, the CDR3 is TGTGCCTGGAGAAAATCCGGGGGTTCCTACGAGCAGTACTTC. Amino acids: CAWRKSGGSYEQYF.

The gene calls are TRBV10-1 and TRBJ2-7; TRBD2 matches at 9 bases. V shed 0 bases and J 11 bases; nucleotides not matched to a gene: 11. Germline CDR1 and CDR2: WNHNN and SYGVQD (reference sequence). The CDR3 consists of 15 residues. In nucleotides, the CDR3 is TGCGCCAGCAGTGAGTCCGCCCTAGCGGGATCTTCTAAGTACTTC. Protein: CASSESALAGSSKYF.

The chain uses TRBV11-3 and TRBJ2-7; D gene ambiguous. Germline CDR1 is SGHNT and CDR2 is YENEEA. The length of the CDR3 is 15 residues. The V gene lost 1 base and the J gene lost 0 bases, with 10 bases spanning the gap. CDR3 region: CASSLGGESSYEQYF. DNA for the CDR3: TGTGCCAGCAGCTTAGGCGGAGAAAGCTCCTACGAGCAGTACTTC.

This clone was recorded only once. The chain uses TRBV18 and TRBJ2-2; TRBD2 aligns across 8 bases. The CDR3 has 16 residues. V was clipped by 6 bases and J by 1 base; unmatched bases: 7. Germline values: CDR1 KGHSH, CDR2 LQKENI. This chain's CDR3 is CASSLTGGRNTGELFF. The CDR3 nucleotides read TGTGCCAGCTCCCTAACGGGGGGGCGGAACACCGGGGAGCTGTTTTTT.